The rows below give T cell receptor beta chains drawn from one sample of a study of T-cell reconstitution after alpha-beta-depleted transplantation in children. TCRdb re-derived calls from the PCR reads in MiXCR, one entry per CDR3 protein. The repertoire holds a few hundred thousand distinct CDR3 sequences, with 20% to 30% as singletons. This material consisted of PBMCs, mostly from graft donor cells, taken 360 days after TCRalphabeta/CD19-depleted stem cell transplant. The source of these receptors is a female patient between 2 and 10 years old who had a stem cell transplant for congenital amegakaryocytic thrombocytopenia, so the T cells may come from the graft donor. Each CDR3 is given with its conserved first and last residue. Clone size is shown for a subset of rows, as once, few, many or a class of expanded clone.

v_call,cdr3_length,clone_size,cdr3_aa
TRBV5-1,15,once,CASSWTGRNTGELFF
TRBV24-1,15,-,CATSDPGRSNYGYTF
TRBV21-1,23,-,CASSKKSWGWVVVCRDDTDTQYF
TRBV11-1,16,-,CASNLAAGPPQETQYF
TRBV21-1,18,-,CASRKRVLPGTPSGEQYF
TRBV30,13,once,CAWSVRVSYEQYF
TRBV7-9,15,few,CASSRSGTRGYEQYF
TRBV6-1,12,-,CASRTGRNEAFF
TRBV11-2,18,-,CASSLRSKLAGNYNEQFF
TRBV6-5,15,-,CASSSQAGASYEQYF
TRBV14,13,-,CASSHTGAETQYF
TRBV20-1,13,few,CSARVATQETQYF
TRBV5-1,14,-,CASAQGGPYNEQFF
TRBV6-2/TRBV6-3,13,-,CASSFSGYNEQFF
TRBV7-2,16,-,CASSLLGRTPPLEQYF
TRBV6-5,14,many,CASTSSYVGFGYTF
TRBV4-1,18,once,CASSQGPRLAGGYNEQFF
TRBV27,16,-,CASSLFLTSGIHEQYF
TRBV7-9,15,few,CASSLRPFEQETQYF
TRBV28,13,many,CASIRTGTDTQYF
TRBV4-2,14,few,CASSSPTGPSEAFF
TRBV28,16,-,CASSSVILTGNYGYTF
TRBV7-2,16,once,CASSLYAGTTNYGYTF
TRBV12-3/TRBV12-4,16,-,CASIHQTSGSTGELFF
TRBV10-2,16,few,CASSESGRGGTDTQYF
TRBV4-1,16,many,CASSRFGTGDTGELFF
TRBV7-6,14,few,CASSLVAAAGELFF
TRBV10-3,17,many,CAISGGPGQPYIYEQYF
TRBV2,15,-,CASRLLASAYNEQFF
TRBV5-4,14,few,CASSLNRGQETQYF
TRBV29-1,16,-,CSVEDSGLVMKPAQYF
TRBV12-3/TRBV12-4,15,many,CASSLGHSNTGELFF
TRBV19,17,few,CASSIDGRAGGTRGYTF
TRBV4-1,13,-,CASSQTGQETQYF
TRBV24-1,16,-,CATSDEGDGSYNEQFF
TRBV12-3/TRBV12-4,14,-,CASGETSSTDTQYF
TRBV24-1,12,few,CATRGQQETQYF
TRBV12-3/TRBV12-4,12,many,CASSKNTGELFF
TRBV28,13,many,CASKDSFHNEQFF
TRBV18,13,few,CASSRAGAGELFF